The 12 T cell receptor beta chains below were found in one sample sequenced in a study of CD4 T cell repertoires in COVID-19. The repertoire was sequenced with immunoSEQ multiplex PCR; TCRdb's copy has only in-frame clones and lacks some. The sample consists of 20,000 or so clones, roughly 87% of them appearing once. The memory T cells were sequenced right after ex vivo isolation, without culture. Here the sequenced sample was central memory CD4+ T cells from blood, taken before the COVID-19 pandemic. The receptors here all came from a human donor who had COVID-19.

The rearrangement uses TRBV19 and TRBJ1-1; D possibly corresponds to TRBD1 (5 bases). This CDR3 has 14 amino acids. Germline V lookup: CDR1 LNHDA, CDR2 SQIVND (reference sequence). Trimming took 3 bases from V and 1 from J, leaving 9 bases between them. The CDR3 loop reads CASSMQGANTEAFF. CDR3 DNA: TGTGCCAGTAGTATGCAGGGCGCGAACACTGAAGCTTTCTTT.

The rearrangement joins TRBV6-6 to TRBJ2-5; TRBD2 aligns across 13 bases. Germline V gene data show CDR1 as MNHNY and CDR2 as SVGAGI (reference sequence). The CDR3 spans 16 residues. V dropped 6 bases and J dropped 0; count of bases not matched to a gene: 4. CDR3 bases: TGTGCCAGCAGGGGTACTAGCGGGGGGGACCAAGAGACCCAGTACTTC. This sequence encodes CASRGTSGGDQETQYF.

This clone was recorded only once. The chain couples TRBV7-9 to TRBJ1-1; D possibly corresponds to TRBD1 (6 bases). Germline-derived CDR1 and CDR2 are SEHNR and FQNEAQ (reference sequence). V dropped 6 bases and J dropped 6 bases, with 14 bases sitting between them. This CDR3 spans 13 amino acids. The CDR3 spells CASRYREIPEAFF. CDR3 DNA: TGTGCCAGCAGGTACAGGGAGATCCCTGAAGCTTTCTTT.

The chain carries TRBV6-1 and TRBJ2-3; the D gene is possibly TRBD2 (5 bases). In germline, CDR1 is MNHNS, CDR2 SASEGT. Trimming left V 7 bases short and J 0 bases short, with 11 bases between. The CDR3 is made up of 14 amino acids. This chain's CDR3 is CASIVGESTDTQYF. CDR3 nucleotides: TGTGCCAGCATCGTCGGGGAAAGCACAGATACGCAGTATTTT.

This clone was seen a few times. CDR3 DNA sequence: TGTGCCAGCAGTGAGGGGGGGGAGAGGGAAAAACTGTTTTTT. Protein product: CASSEGGEREKLFF. The chain combines TRBV6-1 with TRBJ1-4; D possibly corresponds to TRBD1 (5 bases). There are 14 residues in the CDR3. From germline, CDR1 is MNHNS and CDR2 SASEGT. V lost 3 bases and J 8 bases, leaving 13 bases between the germline ends.

The chain is built from TRBV5-1 and TRBJ1-3; D not resolved. The germline V gene encodes CDR1 SGHRS and CDR2 YFSETQ. The CDR3 has 14 amino acids. V lost 4 bases and J lost 3, with 11 bases in between. Here the CDR3 DNA reads TGCGCCAGCAGCACTGCAGGAAGTGGAAACACCATATATTTT. It translates to CASSTAGSGNTIYF.

The chain is built from TRBV5-1 and TRBJ2-7; TRBD2 matches at 10 bases. CDR1 and CDR2 from the germline V gene are SGHRS and YFSETQ. CDR3 length: 15 residues. V lost 1 base and J lost 7; bases outside the gene matches: 8. The CDR3 DNA reads as TGCGCCAGCAGCTTGTCAACTAGCGGGGCATTTGAGCAGTACTTC. Its translation: CASSLSTSGAFEQYF.

Here the CDR3 reads CASSLYSGGVLSGANVLTF. CDR3 nucleotide sequence: TGTGCCAGCAGCTTATATTCAGGGGGCGTTCTCTCTGGGGCCAACGTCCTGACTTTC. The chain is built from TRBV7-8 and TRBJ2-6, with TRBD1 matching 8 bases. Germline CDR1 is SGHVS and CDR2 is FQNEAQ. Trimming at V came to 2 bases and at J to 0 bases, leaving 9 bases not matched to a gene. The CDR3 is 19 amino acids.

This chain connects TRBV28 to TRBJ2-2; maybe TRBD2 (6 bases). V was shortened by 8 bases and J by 1 base, with 11 bases between the two germline ends. CDR1 and CDR2 from the germline V gene are MDHEN and SYDVKM. The CDR3 extends over 14 amino acids. CDR3 in DNA: TGTGCCAGCCTCCTTAGCGGGAACACCGGGGAGCTGTTTTTT. It codes for CASLLSGNTGELFF.

This clone showed up just once. This rearrangement joins TRBV11-3 to TRBJ1-1; D might be TRBD1 (6 bases). The length of the CDR3 is 14 residues. The germline V gene encodes CDR1 SGHNT and CDR2 YENEEA. The V and J ends lost 3 bases and 1 base respectively, with 9 bases between them. CDR3 nucleotide sequence: TGTGCCAGCAGCTTGGGGGCCTGGAACACTGAAGCTTTCTTT. Translating gives CASSLGAWNTEAFF.

In this sample, this clone turned up once. The gene calls are TRBV6-5 and TRBJ1-1, with 7 bases matching TRBD1. The CDR3 is 14 amino acids. CDR1 MNHEY and CDR2 SVGAGI come from the germline V gene. The J segment lost 5 bases and the V segment lost 2 bases, leaving 5 bases of the junction unmatched. CDR3 residues: CASSYQYRGTEAFF. CDR3 coding DNA: TGTGCCAGCAGTTACCAATACAGGGGTACTGAAGCTTTCTTT.

The chain has TRBV10-2 and TRBJ2-7; 11 bases map to TRBD2. Germline loops: CDR1 WSHSY, CDR2 SAAADI. The CDR3 is made up of 16 amino acids. Unmatched junction bases numbered 5, after V lost 4 bases and J lost 0 bases. The CDR3 sequence is CASSAVGTSGSYEQYF. DNA for the CDR3: TGCGCCAGCAGTGCCGTCGGGACTAGCGGCTCCTACGAGCAGTACTTC.